A selection of T cell receptor beta chains follows, all from one sample in a study of OX40 agonist ivuxolimab in advanced cancers. Here immunoSEQ multiplex PCR was the method, and the copy in TCRdb shows in-frame clones only, minus some. The table includes 72,000 or so clones, 75% to 85% detected once. The input for sequencing was CD4+ or CD8+ T cells sorted from blood, taken in a trial of the OX40 agonist ivuxolimab. The receptor source for this set is an adult with an advanced solid tumor such as melanoma, head and neck, liver or kidney cancer. The CDR3 runs from the conserved cysteine through the conserved F or W. D genes are given only for firm matches. Clone size is shown for a subset of rows, as once, few, many or a class of expanded clone.

TRBV5-8	TRBJ1-6	.	14	.	CASSFAGLGSPLHF
TRBV27	TRBJ1-5	.	15	.	CASSPTGGRNQPQHF
TRBV10-3	TRBJ1-1	.	13	.	CAISVNRDTEAFF
TRBV6-5	TRBJ1-1	.	15	.	CASSYSRRGNTEAFF
TRBV18	TRBJ2-5	TRBD2	16	.	CASSPVLAGVEETQYF
TRBV11-2	TRBJ1-1	.	14	.	CASSANTGRTEAFF
TRBV15	TRBJ2-5	TRBD1	14	many	CATSRPTGDETQYF
TRBV28	TRBJ1-4	.	15	.	CASSRGSRREEKLFF
TRBV5-1	TRBJ1-3	.	15	.	CASSRDGYSGNTIYF
TRBV4-3	TRBJ1-3	.	19	.	CASSPVETGRLISGNTIYF
TRBV9	TRBJ2-1	.	14	.	CASSVEQGIREQFF
TRBV7-9	TRBJ1-4	.	12	.	CASSPKTEKLFF
TRBV9	TRBJ2-3	.	16	.	CASSVRQGDLADTQYF
TRBV6-6	TRBJ2-3	TRBD2	16	once	CASSYLAGGSTDTQYF
TRBV10-3	TRBJ1-1	TRBD1	15	.	CAIKNDRGTGVEAFF
TRBV5-8	TRBJ2-5	.	16	.	CASSLGQQGWQETQYF
TRBV6-6	TRBJ1-1	.	12	.	CASSYSNTEAFF
TRBV4-3	TRBJ2-1	.	13	.	CASSQGLRTEQFF
TRBV11-2	TRBJ2-5	.	12	.	CASSLDMGQQYF
TRBV2	TRBJ1-1	.	15	.	CASSEGERMNTEAFF
TRBV19	TRBJ1-5	.	15	few	CASSTGILGNQPQHF
TRBV14	TRBJ2-3	TRBD2	17	.	CASSQLAGVTSTDTQYF
TRBV6-4	TRBJ2-3	.	14	.	CASRWTVSTDTQYF
TRBV2	TRBJ2-3	.	12	.	CASTQVSDTQYF
TRBV30	TRBJ1-4	.	15	.	CAWSATGSFNEKLFF
TRBV11-3	TRBJ2-1	.	12	.	CASSQSYNEQFF
TRBV5-4	TRBJ2-5	TRBD2	15	.	CASRSLAGGPETQYF
TRBV6-5	TRBJ1-2	.	15	.	CASSFQGAANYGYTF
TRBV7-3	TRBJ2-3	.	14	.	CASSPIGGTDTQYF